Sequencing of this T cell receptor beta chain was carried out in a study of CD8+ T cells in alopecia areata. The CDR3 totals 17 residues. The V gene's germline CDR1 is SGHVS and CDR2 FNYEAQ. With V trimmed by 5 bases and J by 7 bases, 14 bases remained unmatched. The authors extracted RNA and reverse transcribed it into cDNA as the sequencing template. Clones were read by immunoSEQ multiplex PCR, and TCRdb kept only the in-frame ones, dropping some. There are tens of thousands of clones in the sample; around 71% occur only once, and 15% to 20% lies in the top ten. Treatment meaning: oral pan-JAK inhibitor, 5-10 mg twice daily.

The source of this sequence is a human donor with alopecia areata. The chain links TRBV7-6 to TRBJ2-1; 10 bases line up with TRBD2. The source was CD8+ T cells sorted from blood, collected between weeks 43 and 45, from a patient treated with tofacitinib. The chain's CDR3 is CASSQPLQRGGRNEQFF. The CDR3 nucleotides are TGTGCCAGCAGCCAACCCCTGCAGCGGGGGGGCCGAAATGAGCAGTTCTTC.